This record concerns one TCR beta chain sequence. This sample was included in a study of blood T cell repertoires in COVID-19. At the level of the study: Spain, Italy and the United States supplied samples that represented acute and convalescent COVID-19. Sample material is recorded as cDNA or gDNA derived from T cells, B-cell-depleted T cells, or PBMCs.

Original data processing: By means of reference gene primer amplification, nucleated cell counts were estimated. Method: immunoSEQ multiplex PCR; TCRdb's copy keeps in-frame clones and lacks some. V and J calls plus clone size are reproduced from that table; the DNA served to infer D and trimming. The sample includes fewer than 120,000 clones, about three quarters of them seen just once. The receptor's source is an elderly woman with active or convalescent COVID-19. Sequencing input: peripheral blood.

CDR3 region: CASSYGTGSDGYTF. CDR3 DNA sequence: TGTGCCAGCAGTTACGGGACAGGTTCTGATGGCTACACCTTC. The chain links TRBV6-6 to TRBJ1-2; 8 positions agree with TRBD1. Germline V gives CDR1 MNHNY, CDR2 SVGAGI (reference sequence). The trim removed 2 bases at V and 6 bases at J, leaving 5 bases unmatched. There are 14 residues in the CDR3.